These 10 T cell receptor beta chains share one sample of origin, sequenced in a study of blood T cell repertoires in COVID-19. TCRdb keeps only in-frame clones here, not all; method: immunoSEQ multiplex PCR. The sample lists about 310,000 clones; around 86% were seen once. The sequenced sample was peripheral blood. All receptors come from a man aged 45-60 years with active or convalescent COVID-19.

The chain's CDR3 is CASSQDGTEINTEAFF. The CDR3 coding sequence is TGCGCCAGCAGCCAAGACGGGACAGAAATTAACACTGAAGCTTTCTTT. This chain uses TRBV4-1 with TRBJ1-1, with 7 bases identical to TRBD1. CDR1 and CDR2 from the germline V gene are MGHRA and YSYEKL. The CDR3 sequence is 16 residues long. The V segment lost 0 bases and the J segment 2 bases; nucleotides outside the gene matches: 6.

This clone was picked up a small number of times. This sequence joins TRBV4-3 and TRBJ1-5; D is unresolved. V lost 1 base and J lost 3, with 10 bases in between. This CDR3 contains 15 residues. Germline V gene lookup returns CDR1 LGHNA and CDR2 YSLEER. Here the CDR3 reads CASSQGLYNNQPQHF. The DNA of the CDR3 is TGCGCCAGCAGCCAAGGACTCTACAACAATCAGCCCCAGCATTTT.

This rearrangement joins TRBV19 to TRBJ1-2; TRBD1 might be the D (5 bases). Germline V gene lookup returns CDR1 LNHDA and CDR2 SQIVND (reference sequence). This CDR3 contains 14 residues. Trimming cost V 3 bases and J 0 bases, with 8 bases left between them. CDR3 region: CASSMDNSNYGYTF. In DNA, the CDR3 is TGTGCCAGTAGTATGGACAATTCTAACTATGGCTACACCTTC.

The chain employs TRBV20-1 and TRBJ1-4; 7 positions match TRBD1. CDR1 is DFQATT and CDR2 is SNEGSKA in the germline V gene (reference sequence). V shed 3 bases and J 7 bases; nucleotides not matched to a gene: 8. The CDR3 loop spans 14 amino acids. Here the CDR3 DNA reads TGCAGTGCTAGTCCGCGGACAGGCGGTGAAAAACTGTTTTTT. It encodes CSASPRTGGEKLFF.

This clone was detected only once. The CDR3, as DNA: TGTGCCAGCAGTTATGGGGACAGATTCTACGAGCAGTACTTC. Encoded protein: CASSYGDRFYEQYF. The V and J genes are TRBV6-2 or TRBV6-3 and TRBJ2-7; 7 bases fit TRBD1. The CDR3 contains 14 residues. V gave up 3 bases and J gave up 3 bases; unmatched junction bases: 5. CDR1 is MNHEY, CDR2 SVGEGT, per germline.

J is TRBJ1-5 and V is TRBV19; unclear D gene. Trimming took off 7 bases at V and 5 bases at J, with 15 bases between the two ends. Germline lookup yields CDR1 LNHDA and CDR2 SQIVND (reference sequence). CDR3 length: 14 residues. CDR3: CASTSSGSYQPQHF. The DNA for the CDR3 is TGTGCCAGTACCTCTTCGGGGAGTTATCAGCCCCAGCATTTT.

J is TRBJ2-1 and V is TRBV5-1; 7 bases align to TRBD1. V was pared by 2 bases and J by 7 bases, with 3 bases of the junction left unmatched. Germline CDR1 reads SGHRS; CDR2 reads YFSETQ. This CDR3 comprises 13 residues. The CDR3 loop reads CASSFSQGNEQFF. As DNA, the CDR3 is TGCGCCAGCAGCTTCTCACAGGGGAATGAGCAGTTCTTC.

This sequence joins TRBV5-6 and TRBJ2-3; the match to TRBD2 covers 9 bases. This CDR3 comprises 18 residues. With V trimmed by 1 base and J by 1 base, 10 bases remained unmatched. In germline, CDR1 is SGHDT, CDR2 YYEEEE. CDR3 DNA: TGTGCCAGCAGCTTGCTGTTAAGCGGGAGGTCGGGCACAGATACGCAGTATTTT. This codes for CASSLLLSGRSGTDTQYF. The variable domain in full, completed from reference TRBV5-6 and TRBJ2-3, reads DAGVTQSPTHLIKTRGQQVTLRCSPKSGHDTVSWYQQALGQGPQFIFQYYEEEERQRGNFPDRFSGHQFPNYSSELNVNALLLGDSALYLCASSLLLSGRSGTDTQYFGPGTRLTVL.

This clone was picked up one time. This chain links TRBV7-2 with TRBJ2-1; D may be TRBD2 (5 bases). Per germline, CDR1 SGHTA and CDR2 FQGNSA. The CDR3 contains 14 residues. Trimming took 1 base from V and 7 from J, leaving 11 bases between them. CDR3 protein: CASSLGLSGNEQFF. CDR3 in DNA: TGTGCCAGCAGCTTAGGACTATCGGGGAATGAGCAGTTCTTC.

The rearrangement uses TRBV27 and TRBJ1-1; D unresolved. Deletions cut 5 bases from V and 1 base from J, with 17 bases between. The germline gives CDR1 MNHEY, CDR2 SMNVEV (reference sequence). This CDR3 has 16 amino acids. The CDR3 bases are TGTGCCAGCAGTCCCCAACCGGGAGCCAAGAACACTGAAGCTTTCTTT. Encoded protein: CASSPQPGAKNTEAFF.